The source of this T cell receptor beta chain is a study of T-cell memory formation after mild COVID-19. Germline V gene lookup returns CDR1 LNHDA and CDR2 SQIVND (reference sequence). Germline trimming cut 2 bases from V and 3 bases from J; bases unmatched to any gene: 8. This CDR3 is 17 amino acids long. With respect to this clonotype: What it binds is not known.

Whole-study findings and limits: Those CD4+ clones that contracted were mainly in CM and EM (CD8+ ones in EMRA).

Sample barcodes and UMIs were carried by the TCR alpha and TCR beta cDNA libraries that 5'RACE generated with constant-segment primers. TCRdb re-called the 5' RACE reads through MiXCR, storing one row per CDR3 protein. The sample shows hundreds of thousands of distinct CDR3 sequences, approximately 21% of them seen only once. This TCR derives from an adult woman who had mild COVID-19 (a few samples of this study predate the infection). Cell type and time point are not known. V is TRBV19 and J is TRBJ2-3, with 10 bases fitting TRBD1. Sample: PBMCs or a T cell subset sorted from them (not recorded which). The DNA for the CDR3 is TGTGCCAGTAGTATATCCCCGACAGGGGGCTATACAGATACGCAGTATTTT. Amino acid sequence: CASSISPTGGYTDTQYF.